This T cell receptor (beta chain) was captured in a study of cytomegalovirus exposure and HLA in healthy donors. Germline CDR1 and CDR2: SNHLY and FYNNEI. Trimming took 4 bases from V and 6 from J; bases not matched to a gene: 15. The CDR3 spans 16 residues. For this clone: No antigen is known for it.

The PCR was carried out with 60 Vbeta primers and 13 Jbeta primers. Sequenced by immunoSEQ multiplex PCR; TCRdb stores in-frame clones only, minus some. This table has approximately 240,000 clones, 82% appearing once. The study's findings and limits: It was reported that TCR beta sequences correctly inferred the HLA-A and HLA-B alleles for most subjects. Association with HLA alleles at 0.05 false discovery rate was found for 17,000 or so TCR beta sequences in a later analysis. High specificity and sensitivity for cytomegalovirus status were reported for the classifier.

The sequencing sample was made of PBMCs. This receptor was taken from a woman between 40 and 50 years old in good health and CMV-seropositive. The rearrangement links TRBV2 to TRBJ2-7; 7 nucleotides line up with TRBD2. The chain's CDR3 is CASSANAQAGRGEQYF. As DNA, the CDR3 is TGTGCCAGCAGTGCCAACGCCCAAGCGGGGAGAGGCGAGCAGTACTTC.